These T cell receptor beta chains were read from a single sample in a study of T-cell memory formation after mild COVID-19. TCRdb reprocessed the 5' RACE reads with MiXCR, giving one entry per CDR3 protein. The table lists around 180,000 distinct CDR3 sequences, roughly 16% of them singletons. The sequenced sample was PBMCs or a T cell subset sorted from them (not recorded which). These receptors were taken from an adult woman who had mild COVID-19 (a few samples of this study predate the infection). Cell type and time point are not known. Each CDR3 is given with its conserved first and last residue. The D gene is left open where the match is weak. Clone size is not always given. Where it is, it says once, few, many or a class for expanded clones.

abundance	d_gene	j_gene	v_gene	CDR3nt	CDR3aa
.	.	TRBJ2-1	TRBV20-1	TGCAGTGCTTGCCCTAGCGTTAGCTCCTACAATGAGCAGTTCTTC	CSACPSVSSYNEQFF
few	TRBD2	TRBJ2-5	TRBV7-7	TGTGCCAGCGGGGGACTAGCGGGGGGGCCCCAGGAGACCCAGTACTTC	CASGGLAGGPQETQYF
.	TRBD2	TRBJ2-5	TRBV6-2/TRBV6-3	TGTGCCAGCAGTTACTCCTTGCGGGAGCTAAAGACCCAGTACTTC	CASSYSLRELKTQYF
.	.	TRBJ2-5	TRBV12-3/TRBV12-4	TGTGCCAGCAGCACGTGGCGGGAAGGGGGGAAAGAGACCCAGTACTTC	CASSTWREGGKETQYF
.	TRBD2	TRBJ2-1	TRBV24-1	TGTGCCACCAGTGACTGGGGGGGTAAGCAGTTCTTC	CATSDWGGKQFF
.	.	TRBJ1-2	TRBV12-3/TRBV12-4	TGTGCCAGCAGTTCAAATCGACAGTATGGCTACACCTTC	CASSSNRQYGYTF
few	.	TRBJ1-3	TRBV7-3	TGTGCCAGCAGCTTAACAGATGGAAACACCATATATTTT	CASSLTDGNTIYF
many	.	TRBJ2-1	TRBV6-5	TGTGCCTTAACCTCCGACTGGGGAAGAGGTTCCTACAATGAGCAGTTCTTC	CALTSDWGRGSYNEQFF
.	TRBD1	TRBJ2-5	TRBV7-9	TGTGCCGAAGGACAGGGACAAAATTCAGAGACCCAGTACTTC	CAEGQGQNSETQYF
.	TRBD1	TRBJ1-1	TRBV29-1	TGCAGCGTTGGATATCCCGTTCTGACAGGGCGGCGCACTGAAGCTTTCTTT	CSVGYPVLTGRRTEAFF
.	TRBD1	TRBJ2-2	TRBV29-1	TGCAGCGTGGGGGACCTGGGACAGGGGGCCGGGGAGCTGTTTTTT	CSVGDLGQGAGELFF